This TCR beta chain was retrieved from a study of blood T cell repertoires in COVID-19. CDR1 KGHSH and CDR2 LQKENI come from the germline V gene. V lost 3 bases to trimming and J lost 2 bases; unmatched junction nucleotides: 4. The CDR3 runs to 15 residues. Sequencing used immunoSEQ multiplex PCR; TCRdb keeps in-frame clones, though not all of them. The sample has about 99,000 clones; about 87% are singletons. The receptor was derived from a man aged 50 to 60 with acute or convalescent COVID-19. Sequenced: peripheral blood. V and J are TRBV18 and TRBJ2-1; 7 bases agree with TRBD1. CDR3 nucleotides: TGTGCCAGCTCACCCTGGACAGGACCCTACAATGAGCAGTTCTTC. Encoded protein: CASSPWTGPYNEQFF.